This T cell receptor beta chain was identified in a study of cytomegalovirus exposure and HLA in healthy donors. Researchers ran the PCR with 60 Vbeta and 13 Jbeta primers. Clones were sequenced by immunoSEQ multiplex PCR, and TCRdb holds only the in-frame ones, with some missing. In the table there are 45,000 to 65,000 clones, 60% to 80% of which are singletons. Trimming cost V 2 bases and J 6 bases, with 14 bases left between them. This CDR3 is 15 amino acids long. Per the germline V gene, CDR1 is LGHNA and CDR2 is YNFKEQ. This TCR derives from a woman in her 40s in good health and CMV-seropositive. The gene calls are TRBV4-2 and TRBJ2-1; unclear D gene. Sequences were obtained from PBMCs. The CDR3 is CASSQPGPGVNEQFF. As DNA, the CDR3 is TGTGCCAGCAGCCAACCGGGTCCTGGTGTCAATGAGCAGTTCTTC.